These T cell receptor beta chains were read from a single sample in a study of blood T cells in healthy people across ages. TCRdb recomputed calls from the 5' RACE reads with MiXCR, one row per CDR3 protein. The repertoire consists of about a million distinct CDR3 sequences, with around two fifths occurring once and the leading ten covering under 15%. The sequencing sample was made of blood. These receptor sequences come from a man aged 18 to 29 in good health. CDR3s include the opening cysteine and the closing phenylalanine or tryptophan. The D gene is left open where the match is weak. Not every row has a clone size; where given, it reads once, few, many or a size class.

>TRBV28|.|TRBD2|TRBJ2-3
TGTGCCAGCAGTTTAGGACTAGCGGGGAGTAGCGCAGATACGCAGTATTTT
CASSLGLAGSSADTQYF
>TRBV6-2/TRBV6-3|.|TRBD2|TRBJ2-1
TGTGCCAGCAGTTACGAAGCGGGGGTAAAGTTCTTC
CASSYEAGVKFF
>TRBV5-6|.|TRBD1|TRBJ2-7
TGTGCCAGCAGCTTTTCGACAGGGACCTACGAGCAGTACTTC
CASSFSTGTYEQYF
>TRBV12-3/TRBV12-4|few|.|TRBJ2-1
TGTGCCAGCAGACTCAGCGATGAGCAGTTCTTC
CASRLSDEQFF
>TRBV6-1|.|TRBD2|TRBJ2-3
TGTGCCAGCAGGCTAGCGGGGGAGCTTGATACGCAGTATTTT
CASRLAGELDTQYF
>TRBV6-1|few|.|TRBJ1-6
TGTGCCAGCAGTAGGACAGCGCCCGTTAATTCACCCCTCCACTTT
CASSRTAPVNSPLHF
>TRBV7-3|.|TRBD1|TRBJ1-2
TGTGCCAGCAGCTTAACGCCGGGACAGGAGAATAACTATGGCTACACCTTC
CASSLTPGQENNYGYTF
>TRBV20-1|.|TRBD2|TRBJ2-1
TGCAGTACTAGCGCTAGGACCAATGAGCAGTTCTTC
CSTSARTNEQFF
>TRBV30|few|TRBD2|TRBJ2-1
TGTGCCTGGAGTCTCGGACGGACTAGTGGCAATGAGCAGTTCTTC
CAWSLGRTSGNEQFF
>TRBV4-3|.|.|TRBJ1-5
TGCCCCAGCAGCCAGCAGCATTTT
CPSSQQHF
>TRBV29-1|.|.|TRBJ1-1
TGCAGCGTTGAACACCCGAACACTGAAGCTTTCTTT
CSVEHPNTEAFF
>TRBV29-1|many|.|TRBJ2-3
TGCAGCGTGTTGGGGGGTTCTAGAGATACGCAGTATTTT
CSVLGGSRDTQYF
>TRBV6-1|.|.|TRBJ2-2
TGTGCCAGCAGTGCCTGGACAGTGGACACCGGGGAGCTGTTTTTT
CASSAWTVDTGELFF
>TRBV30|.|TRBD1|TRBJ2-7
TGTGCCTGGAGTCCAACAGGGGACGAGCAGTACTTC
CAWSPTGDEQYF
>TRBV27|.|.|TRBJ1-4
TGTGCCAGCAGTAAAGACAGGACTGGGAATGAAAAACTGTTTTTT
CASSKDRTGNEKLFF
>TRBV10-3|many|.|TRBJ2-2
TGTGCCATCAGTGAGTCGTCGGGGGTGAGGAACACCGGGGAGCTGTTTTTT
CAISESSGVRNTGELFF
>TRBV4-3|few|.|TRBJ2-5
TGCGCCAGCAGCCCGGTACTCACTCGACTTACAACCCCGTACCAAGAGACCCAGTACTTC
CASSPVLTRLTTPYQETQYF
>TRBV7-9|few|.|TRBJ2-1
TGTGCCAGCAGCCCACGATCCGATATTTACAATGAGCAGTTCTTC
CASSPRSDIYNEQFF
>TRBV18|many|TRBD1|TRBJ2-7
TGTGCCAGCTCGCCCTACCAAGGAAGAGGGGGCGGCTACAATGAGCAGTACTTC
CASSPYQGRGGGYNEQYF
>TRBV20-1|.|.|TRBJ2-4
TGCAGTGCTAGTCCCGCAGGGGCGAGAAAAAACATTCAGTACTTC
CSASPAGARKNIQYF
>TRBV20-1|few|.|TRBJ2-2
TGCAGTGCTAGACAACAGGGTGGTGGCACCGGGGAGCTGTTTTTT
CSARQQGGGTGELFF
>TRBV20-1|.|TRBD1|TRBJ1-1
TGCAGTGCTCAACCGGGACAGGGGAACACTGAAGCTTTCTTT
CSAQPGQGNTEAFF
>TRBV7-2|.|TRBD2|TRBJ2-5
TGTGCCAGCAGCTCCGAGACTAGCTGGGAGACCCAGTACTTC
CASSSETSWETQYF
>TRBV20-1|.|TRBD2|TRBJ2-7
TGCAGTGCTTCCGGACCGACTAGCGGGATTTACGAGCAGTACTTC
CSASGPTSGIYEQYF
>TRBV9|.|TRBD2|TRBJ2-7
TGTGCCAGCAGCATCGGGACTAGCGTAACCTACGAGCAGTACTTC
CASSIGTSVTYEQYF
>TRBV20-1|.|TRBD2|TRBJ2-1
TGCAGTGCTACTAAAGCGGGGCCAGAGCAGTTCTTC
CSATKAGPEQFF
>TRBV24-1|.|TRBD1|TRBJ2-7
TGTGCCGCGGTGGACAGGGCCTACGAGCAGTACTTC
CAAVDRAYEQYF
>TRBV29-1|.|TRBD2|TRBJ2-1
TGCAGCGTTCTCACTCTAGCGGGCTCCTACAATGAGCAGTTCTTC
CSVLTLAGSYNEQFF
>TRBV9|many|TRBD2|TRBJ2-3
TGTGCCAGCAGTGCTAGCGGGGGGGTCACAGATACGCAGTATTTT
CASSASGGVTDTQYF
>TRBV28|few|.|TRBJ1-1
TGTGCCGGCCAACCCTCATTGGGGAACACTGAAGCTTTCTTT
CAGQPSLGNTEAFF
>TRBV7-3|many|TRBD2|TRBJ2-3
TGTGCCAGCAGCTTCTTAGCCGCGGGGGGGCGTTCAGATACGCAGTATTTT
CASSFLAAGGRSDTQYF
>TRBV15|.|TRBD1|TRBJ1-1
TGTGCCACCAGCAGAGAATGGGCAGGGGGCACTGAAGCTTTCTTT
CATSREWAGGTEAFF
>TRBV5-1|few|.|TRBJ2-1
TGCGCCAGCAGCTTGGGGGTGGGCCCCCCAAACAATGAGCAGTTCTTC
CASSLGVGPPNNEQFF
>TRBV6-5|few|TRBD1|TRBJ1-5
TGTGCCAGCGCGGTTGGACAGGGCCTCAATCAGCCCCAGCATTTT
CASAVGQGLNQPQHF
>TRBV10-3|.|.|TRBJ2-7
TGTGCCATCAGTGAGGGGGGACCCGAGCTCTACGAGCAGTACTTC
CAISEGGPELYEQYF
>TRBV20-1|.|TRBD2|TRBJ2-2
TGCAGTGCTAGAATTGTCGGTAGCGGGGGGTTGATAAACACCGGGGAGCTGTTTTTT
CSARIVGSGGLINTGELFF
>TRBV2|.|.|TRBJ1-1
TGTGCCAGCAGTGTTACAGGATTGATAGAAGCTTTCTTT
CASSVTGLIEAFF
>TRBV6-5|.|TRBD1|TRBJ1-2
TGTGCCAGCAGTTACGGACAGGGACTCTATGGCTACACCTTC
CASSYGQGLYGYTF
>TRBV12-3/TRBV12-4|.|.|TRBJ1-5
TGTGCCAGCAGTTTAGATAATGCAGGGGAGGCCCAGCATTTT
CASSLDNAGEAQHF
>TRBV20-1|.|.|TRBJ2-3
TGCAGTGCTAGAGAATCCGCCAGGGGTCCAGATACGCAGTATTTT
CSARESARGPDTQYF
>TRBV10-3|few|TRBD1|TRBJ1-1
TGTGCCATCAGTACGGGGACAGCGAACACTGAAGCTTTCTTT
CAISTGTANTEAFF
>TRBV4-3|once|.|TRBJ2-3
TGCGCCAGCAGCCAAGGGCCCCAGGGATCAGATACGCAGTATTTT
CASSQGPQGSDTQYF
>TRBV9|few|TRBD1|TRBJ1-1
TGTGCCAGCAGCGCAGGGGACAGGGGCGCTAGTGAAGCTTTCTTT
CASSAGDRGASEAFF
>TRBV29-1|.|TRBD1|TRBJ1-2
TGCAGCGTTGAGGCAGGGGGCCTGGGGTATGGCTACACCTTC
CSVEAGGLGYGYTF
>TRBV6-2/TRBV6-3|.|TRBD1|TRBJ1-6
TGTGCCAGCAGTCGGGGACAGAATAATTCACCCCTCCACTTT
CASSRGQNNSPLHF
>TRBV12-3/TRBV12-4|.|TRBD1|TRBJ1-1
TGTGCCAGCAGTTTCGGGACAGAGGACACTGAAGCTTTCTTT
CASSFGTEDTEAFF
>TRBV5-1|.|.|TRBJ2-2
TGCGCCAGCAGCTTGAGGCTACTGAACACCGGGGAGCTGTTTTTT
CASSLRLLNTGELFF
>TRBV4-1|.|.|TRBJ2-1
TGCGCCAGCAGCCAAGTCCAGGTGACCTCCTACAATGAGCAGTTCTTC
CASSQVQVTSYNEQFF
>TRBV6-1|.|.|TRBJ1-2
TGTGCCAGCGAGGGACGGCTGGGCTCCTATGGCTACACCTTC
CASEGRLGSYGYTF
>TRBV20-1|.|TRBD1|TRBJ1-1
TGCAGTGCAATACTCAGGGGGCGCGGGGCTTTCTTT
CSAILRGRGAFF
>TRBV2|.|.|TRBJ1-4
TGTGCCAGCAAGGGGGGGTTGACTGAAAAACTGTTTTTT
CASKGGLTEKLFF
>TRBV6-1|few|.|TRBJ1-1
TGTGCCAGCAGTGAAGCATGGAACACTGAAGCTTTCTTT
CASSEAWNTEAFF
>TRBV27|few|.|TRBJ1-5
TGTGCCAGCTCTACGGGGGGCCAGCCCCAGCATTTT
CASSTGGQPQHF
>TRBV2|.|TRBD1|TRBJ1-4
TGTGCCAGCAGTCTTACAGGGGTCTCCAATGAAAAACTGTTTTTT
CASSLTGVSNEKLFF
>TRBV27|.|TRBD1|TRBJ1-2
TGTGCCAGCAGTTTCTCGGACGGGACAGGGTTAGGGTATGGCTACACCTTC
CASSFSDGTGLGYGYTF
>TRBV7-9|.|.|TRBJ1-2
TGTGCCAGCAGCACGGAAGGACGGATTAACTATGGCTACACCTTC
CASSTEGRINYGYTF
>TRBV9|few|.|TRBJ2-3
TGTGCCAGCAGCGTAGAGGGAGACACAGATACGCAGTATTTT
CASSVEGDTDTQYF